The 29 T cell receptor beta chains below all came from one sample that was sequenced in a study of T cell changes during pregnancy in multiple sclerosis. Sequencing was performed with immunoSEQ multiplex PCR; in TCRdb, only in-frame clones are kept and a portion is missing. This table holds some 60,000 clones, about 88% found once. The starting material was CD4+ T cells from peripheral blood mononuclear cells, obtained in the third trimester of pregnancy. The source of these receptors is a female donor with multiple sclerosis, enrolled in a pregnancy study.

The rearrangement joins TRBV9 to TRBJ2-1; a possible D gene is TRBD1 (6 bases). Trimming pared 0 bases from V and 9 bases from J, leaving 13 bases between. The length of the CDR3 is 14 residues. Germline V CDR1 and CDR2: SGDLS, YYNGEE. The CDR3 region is CASSVVQGGGEQFF. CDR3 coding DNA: TGTGCCAGCAGCGTAGTACAGGGTGGTGGTGAGCAGTTCTTC.

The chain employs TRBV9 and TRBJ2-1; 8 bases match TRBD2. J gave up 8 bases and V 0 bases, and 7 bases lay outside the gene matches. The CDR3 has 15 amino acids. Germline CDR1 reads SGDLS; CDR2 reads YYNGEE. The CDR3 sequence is CASSVGGRSLDEQFF. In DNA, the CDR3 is TGTGCCAGCAGCGTAGGCGGGAGGAGCCTCGATGAGCAGTTCTTC.

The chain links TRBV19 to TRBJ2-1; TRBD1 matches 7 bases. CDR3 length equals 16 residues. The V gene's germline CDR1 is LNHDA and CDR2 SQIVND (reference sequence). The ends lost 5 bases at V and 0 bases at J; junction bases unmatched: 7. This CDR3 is CASSPEQGSSYNEQFF. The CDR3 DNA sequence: TGTGCCAGTAGTCCTGAACAGGGGAGCTCCTACAATGAGCAGTTCTTC.

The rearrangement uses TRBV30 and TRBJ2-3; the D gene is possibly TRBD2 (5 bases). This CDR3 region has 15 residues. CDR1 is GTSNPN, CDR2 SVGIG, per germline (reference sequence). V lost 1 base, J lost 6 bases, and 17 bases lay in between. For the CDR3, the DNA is TGTGCCTGGAGTGATCCGGGGAGAAGTGGGGATACGCAGTATTTT. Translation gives CAWSDPGRSGDTQYF.

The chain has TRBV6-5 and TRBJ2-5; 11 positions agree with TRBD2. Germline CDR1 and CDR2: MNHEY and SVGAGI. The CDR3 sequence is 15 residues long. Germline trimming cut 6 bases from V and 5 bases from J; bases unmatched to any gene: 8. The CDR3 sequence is CASRTSGGHWETQYF. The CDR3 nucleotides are TGTGCCAGCAGAACTAGCGGGGGCCATTGGGAGACCCAGTACTTC.

CDR3 loop: CASSIKGSATSISEQFF. CDR3 nucleotide sequence: TGTGCCAGTAGTATTAAGGGTTCGGCGACTAGCATCAGTGAGCAGTTCTTC. J is TRBJ2-1 and V is TRBV19, with 7 bases matching TRBD2. Germline values: CDR1 LNHDA, CDR2 SQIVND (reference sequence). V lost 3 bases and J lost 9; bases outside the gene matches: 17. The CDR3 spans 17 residues.

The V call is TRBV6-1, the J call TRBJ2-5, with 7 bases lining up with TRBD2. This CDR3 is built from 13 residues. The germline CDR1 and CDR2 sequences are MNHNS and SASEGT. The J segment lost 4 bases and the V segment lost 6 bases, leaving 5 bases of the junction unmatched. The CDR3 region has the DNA TGTGCCAGCAGCCGGACTAGAACAGAGACCCAGTACTTC. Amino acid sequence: CASSRTRTETQYF.

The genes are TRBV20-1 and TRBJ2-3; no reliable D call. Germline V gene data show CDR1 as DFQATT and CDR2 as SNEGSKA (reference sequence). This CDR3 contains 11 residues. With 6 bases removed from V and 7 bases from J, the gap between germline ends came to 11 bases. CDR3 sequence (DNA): TGCAGTGCCAACTACTGGAATACGCAGTATTTT. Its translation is CSANYWNTQYF.

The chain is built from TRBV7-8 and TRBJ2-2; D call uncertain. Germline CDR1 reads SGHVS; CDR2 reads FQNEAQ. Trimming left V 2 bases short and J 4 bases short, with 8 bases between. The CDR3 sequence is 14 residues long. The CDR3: CASSLRSLTGELFF. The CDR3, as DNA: TGTGCCAGCAGCTTAAGGAGTCTCACCGGGGAGCTGTTTTTT.

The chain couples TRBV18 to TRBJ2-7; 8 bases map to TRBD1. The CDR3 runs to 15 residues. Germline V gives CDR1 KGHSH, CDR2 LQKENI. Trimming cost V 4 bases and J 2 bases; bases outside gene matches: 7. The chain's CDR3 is CASSLGTGAAYEQYF. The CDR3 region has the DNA TGTGCCAGCTCACTTGGGACAGGAGCAGCCTACGAGCAGTACTTC.

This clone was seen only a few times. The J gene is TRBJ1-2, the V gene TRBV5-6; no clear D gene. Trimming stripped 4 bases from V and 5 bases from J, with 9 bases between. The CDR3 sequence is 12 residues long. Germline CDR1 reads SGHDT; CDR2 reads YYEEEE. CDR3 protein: CASSPGVYGYTF. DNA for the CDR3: TGTGCCAGCAGCCCCGGGGTGTATGGCTACACCTTC.

The CDR3 protein is CASSFTSAEDHEQYF. DNA of the CDR3: TGTGCCAGCAGCTTTACTAGCGCGGAAGATCACGAGCAGTACTTC. The chain is built from TRBV13 and TRBJ2-7, with 7 bases matching TRBD2. The germline gives CDR1 PRHDT, CDR2 FYEKMQ (reference sequence). This CDR3 comprises 15 residues. V lost 3 bases to trimming and J lost 5 bases; unmatched junction nucleotides: 10.

The CDR3 coding sequence is TGTGCCAGCTCCTTTCGGGGGGGATTTGAGACCCAGTACTTC. Amino acid sequence: CASSFRGGFETQYF. The rearrangement uses TRBV2 and TRBJ2-5, with 8 bases identical to TRBD2. CDR3 length equals 14 residues. Trimming took 8 bases from V and 5 from J; bases not matched to a gene: 10. Per germline, CDR1 SNHLY and CDR2 FYNNEI.

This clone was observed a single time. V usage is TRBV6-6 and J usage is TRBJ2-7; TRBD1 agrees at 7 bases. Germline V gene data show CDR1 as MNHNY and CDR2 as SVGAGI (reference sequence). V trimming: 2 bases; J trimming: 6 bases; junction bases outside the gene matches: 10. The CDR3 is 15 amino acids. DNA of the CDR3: TGTGCCAGCAGTTACCTCAGACAGGGTCGACTCGAGCAGTACTTC. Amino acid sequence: CASSYLRQGRLEQYF.

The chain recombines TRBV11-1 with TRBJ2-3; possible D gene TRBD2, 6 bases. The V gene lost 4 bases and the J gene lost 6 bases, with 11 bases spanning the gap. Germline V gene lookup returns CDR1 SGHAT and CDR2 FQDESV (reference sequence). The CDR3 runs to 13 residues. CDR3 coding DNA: TGTGCCAGCAGCTCCGAGGCGGGGGATACGCAGTATTTT. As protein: CASSSEAGDTQYF.

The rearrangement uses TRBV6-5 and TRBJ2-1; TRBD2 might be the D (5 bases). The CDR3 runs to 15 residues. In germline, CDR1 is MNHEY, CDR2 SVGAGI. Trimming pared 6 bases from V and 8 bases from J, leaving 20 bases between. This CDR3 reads CASRGSAYETDEQFF. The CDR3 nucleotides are TGTGCCAGCAGGGGGAGTGCCTACGAAACCGATGAGCAGTTCTTC.

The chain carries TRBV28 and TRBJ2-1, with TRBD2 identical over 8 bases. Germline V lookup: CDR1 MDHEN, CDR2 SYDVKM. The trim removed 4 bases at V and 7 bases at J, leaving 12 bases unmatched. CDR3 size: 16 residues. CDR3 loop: CASSSLGAGGGNEQFF. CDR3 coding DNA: TGTGCCAGCAGTTCGCTCGGGGCGGGAGGCGGTAATGAGCAGTTCTTC.

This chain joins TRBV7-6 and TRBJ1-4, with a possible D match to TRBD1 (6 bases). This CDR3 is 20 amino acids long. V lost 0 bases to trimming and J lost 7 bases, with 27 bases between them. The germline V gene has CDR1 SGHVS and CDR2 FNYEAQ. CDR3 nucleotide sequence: TGTGCCAGCAGCTTAGCTTTTGGGGGTGGGAGCCGGGACACTCCTGAAAAACTGTTTTTT. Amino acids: CASSLAFGGGSRDTPEKLFF. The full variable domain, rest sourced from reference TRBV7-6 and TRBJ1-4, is GAGVSQSPRYKVTKRGQDVALRCDPISGHVSLYWYRQALGQGPEFLTYFNYEAQQDKSGLPNDRFSAERPEGSISTLTIQRTEQRDSAMYRCASSLAFGGGSRDTPEKLFFGSGTQLSVL.

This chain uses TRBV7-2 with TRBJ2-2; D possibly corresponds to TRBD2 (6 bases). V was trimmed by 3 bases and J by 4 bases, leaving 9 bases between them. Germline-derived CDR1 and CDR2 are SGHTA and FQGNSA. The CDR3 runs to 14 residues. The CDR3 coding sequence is TGTGCCAGCAGCTTCGGGACTCGCACCGGGGAGCTGTTTTTT. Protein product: CASSFGTRTGELFF.

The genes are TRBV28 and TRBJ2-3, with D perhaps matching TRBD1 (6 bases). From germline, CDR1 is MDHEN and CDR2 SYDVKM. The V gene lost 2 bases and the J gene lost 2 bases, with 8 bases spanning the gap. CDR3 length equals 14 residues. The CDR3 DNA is TGTGCCAGCAGTTTAGGACAGATCACAGATACGCAGTATTTT. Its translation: CASSLGQITDTQYF.

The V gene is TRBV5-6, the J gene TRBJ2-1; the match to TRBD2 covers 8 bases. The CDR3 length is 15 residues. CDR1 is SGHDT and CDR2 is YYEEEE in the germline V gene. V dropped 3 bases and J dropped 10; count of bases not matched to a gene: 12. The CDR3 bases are TGTGCCAGCAGCTCCCCCAGCGGGAGTGCCGGCGAGCAGTTCTTC. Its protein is CASSSPSGSAGEQFF.

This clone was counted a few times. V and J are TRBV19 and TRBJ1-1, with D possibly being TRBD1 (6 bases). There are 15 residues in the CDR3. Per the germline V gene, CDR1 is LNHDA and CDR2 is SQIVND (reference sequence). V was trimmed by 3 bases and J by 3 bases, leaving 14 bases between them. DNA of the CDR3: TGTGCCAGTAGTATCCCAACACAGGGATACACTGAAGCTTTCTTT. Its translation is CASSIPTQGYTEAFF.

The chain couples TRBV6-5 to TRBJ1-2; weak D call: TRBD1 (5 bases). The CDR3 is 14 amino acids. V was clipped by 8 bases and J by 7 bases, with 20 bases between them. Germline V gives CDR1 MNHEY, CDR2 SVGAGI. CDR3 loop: CASASGQGEGGYTF. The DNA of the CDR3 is TGTGCCAGCGCGTCTGGGCAGGGTGAAGGTGGCTACACCTTC.

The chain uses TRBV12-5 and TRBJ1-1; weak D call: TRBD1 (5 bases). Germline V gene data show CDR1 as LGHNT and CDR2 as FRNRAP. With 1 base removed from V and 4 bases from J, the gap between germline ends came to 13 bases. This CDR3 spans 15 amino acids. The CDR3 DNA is TGTGCTAGTGGTTTGGGGACATCGGGCCGCACTGAAGCTTTCTTT. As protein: CASGLGTSGRTEAFF. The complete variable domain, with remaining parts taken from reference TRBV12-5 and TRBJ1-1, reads DARVTQTPRHKVTEMGQEVTMRCQPILGHNTVFWYRQTMMQGLELLAYFRNRAPLDDSGMPKDRFSAEMPDATLATLKIQPSEPRDSAVYFCASGLGTSGRTEAFFGQGTRLTVV.

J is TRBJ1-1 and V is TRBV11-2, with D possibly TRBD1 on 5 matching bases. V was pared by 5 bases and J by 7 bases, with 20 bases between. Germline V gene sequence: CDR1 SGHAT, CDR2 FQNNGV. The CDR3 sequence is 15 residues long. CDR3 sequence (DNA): TGTGCCAGCAGCCTCCAATGGGGGGTGGGGGGTGAAGCTTTCTTT. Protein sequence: CASSLQWGVGGEAFF.

The CDR3 nucleotides read TGTGCCAGCAGCTTAACACAGGGGGTAGACTATGGCTACACCTTC. Translated, it gives CASSLTQGVDYGYTF. The chain carries TRBV7-9 and TRBJ1-2; 8 bases match TRBD1. This CDR3 region has 15 residues. Trimming took 2 bases from V and 3 from J; bases not matched to a gene: 5. Per the germline V gene, CDR1 is SEHNR and CDR2 is FQNEAQ (reference sequence).

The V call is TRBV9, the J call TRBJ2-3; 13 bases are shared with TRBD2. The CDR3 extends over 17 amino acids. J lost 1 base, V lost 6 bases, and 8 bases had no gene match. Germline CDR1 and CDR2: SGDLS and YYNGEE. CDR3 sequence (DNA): TGTGCCAGCACCAAGGGACTAGCGGGGCCTCGCACAGATACGCAGTATTTT. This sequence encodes CASTKGLAGPRTDTQYF.

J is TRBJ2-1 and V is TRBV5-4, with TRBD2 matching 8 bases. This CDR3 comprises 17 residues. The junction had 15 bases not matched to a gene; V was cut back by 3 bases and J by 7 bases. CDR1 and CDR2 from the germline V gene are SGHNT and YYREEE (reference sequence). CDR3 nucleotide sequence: TGTGCCAGCAGCTCTACAGGACTCGGGAGGGCCGCGAATGAGCAGTTCTTC. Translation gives CASSSTGLGRAANEQFF. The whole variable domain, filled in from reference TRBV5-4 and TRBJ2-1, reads ETGVTQSPTHLIKTRGQQVTLRCSSQSGHNTVSWYQQALGQGPQFIFQYYREEENGRGNFPPRFSGLQFPNYSSELNVNALELDDSALYLCASSSTGLGRAANEQFFGPGTRLTVL.

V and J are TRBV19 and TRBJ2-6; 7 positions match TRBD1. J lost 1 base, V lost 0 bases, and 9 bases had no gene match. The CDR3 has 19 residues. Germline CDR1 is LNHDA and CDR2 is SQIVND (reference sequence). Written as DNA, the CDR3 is TGTGCCAGTAGTATAGACCTATGGACAGGATTTTCTGGGGCCAACGTCCTGACTTTC. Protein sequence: CASSIDLWTGFSGANVLTF.